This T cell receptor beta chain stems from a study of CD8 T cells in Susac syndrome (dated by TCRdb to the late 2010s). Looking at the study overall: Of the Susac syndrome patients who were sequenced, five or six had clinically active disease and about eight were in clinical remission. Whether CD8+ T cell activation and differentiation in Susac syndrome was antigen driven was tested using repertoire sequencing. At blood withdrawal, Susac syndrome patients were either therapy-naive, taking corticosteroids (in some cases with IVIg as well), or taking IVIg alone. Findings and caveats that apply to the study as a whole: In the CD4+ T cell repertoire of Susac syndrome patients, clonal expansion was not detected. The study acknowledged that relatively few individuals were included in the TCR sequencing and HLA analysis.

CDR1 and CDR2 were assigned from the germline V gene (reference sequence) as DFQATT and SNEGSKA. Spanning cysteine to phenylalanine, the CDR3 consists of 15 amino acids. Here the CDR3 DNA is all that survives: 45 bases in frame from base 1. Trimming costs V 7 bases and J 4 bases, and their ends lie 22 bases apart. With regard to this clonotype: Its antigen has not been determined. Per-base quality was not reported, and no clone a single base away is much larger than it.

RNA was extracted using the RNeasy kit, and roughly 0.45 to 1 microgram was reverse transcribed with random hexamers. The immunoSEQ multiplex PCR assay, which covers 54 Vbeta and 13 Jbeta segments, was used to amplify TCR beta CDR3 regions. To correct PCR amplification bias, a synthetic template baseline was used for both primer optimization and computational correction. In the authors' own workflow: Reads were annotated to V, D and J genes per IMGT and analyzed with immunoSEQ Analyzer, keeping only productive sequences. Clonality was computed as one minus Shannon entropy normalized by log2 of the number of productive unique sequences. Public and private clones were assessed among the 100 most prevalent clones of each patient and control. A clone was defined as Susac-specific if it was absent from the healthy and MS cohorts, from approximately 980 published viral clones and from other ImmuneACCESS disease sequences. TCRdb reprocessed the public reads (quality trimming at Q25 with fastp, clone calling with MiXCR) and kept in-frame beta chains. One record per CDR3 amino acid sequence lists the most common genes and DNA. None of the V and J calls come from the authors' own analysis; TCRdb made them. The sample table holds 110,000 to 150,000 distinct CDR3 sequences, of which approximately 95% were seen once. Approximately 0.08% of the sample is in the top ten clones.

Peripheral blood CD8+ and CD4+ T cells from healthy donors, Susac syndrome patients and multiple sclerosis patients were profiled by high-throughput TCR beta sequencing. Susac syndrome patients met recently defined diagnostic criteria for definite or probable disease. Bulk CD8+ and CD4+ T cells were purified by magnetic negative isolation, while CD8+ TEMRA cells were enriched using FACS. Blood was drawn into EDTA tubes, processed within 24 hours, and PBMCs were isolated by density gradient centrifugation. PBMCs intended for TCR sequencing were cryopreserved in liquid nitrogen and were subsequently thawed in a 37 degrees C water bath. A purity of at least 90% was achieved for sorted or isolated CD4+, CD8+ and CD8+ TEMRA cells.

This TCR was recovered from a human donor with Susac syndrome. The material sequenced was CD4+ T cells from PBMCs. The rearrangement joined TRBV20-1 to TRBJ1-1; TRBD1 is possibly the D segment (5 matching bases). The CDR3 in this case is CSGGKATGGGTEAFF. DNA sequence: TGCAGTGGAGGGAAGGCTACTGGGGGAGGCACTGAAGCTTTCTTT.